A single sample is the source of the 9 T cell receptor beta chains below, sequenced in a study of beta chain features in type 1 diabetes. Findings of the study overall: Significant though moderate, a shortening of TCRB CDR3s appeared in all four CD4+ subsets of Type 1 diabetes patients.

Expressed TCRB transcripts were sequenced because the isolated RNA had all been reverse transcribed beforehand. TCRdb's copy holds only in-frame clones and misses some; the assay was immunoSEQ multiplex PCR. The sample shows approximately 50,000 clones, under 75% of them seen only once. Their antigens are not known. Sequencing was done on a sample of stem cell memory CD4+ T cells from blood. The receptors derive from a woman under 40 with type 1 diabetes.

The chain links TRBV6-5 to TRBJ2-1, with TRBD2 matching 8 bases. Trimming at V came to 3 bases and at J to 7 bases, leaving 5 bases not matched to a gene. CDR3 length equals 14 residues. Germline lookup yields CDR1 MNHEY and CDR2 SVGAGI. The CDR3 nucleotides are TGTGCCAGCAGTTATGTGGGACTAGAGAATGAGCAGTTCTTC. Its translation is CASSYVGLENEQFF.

CDR3 bases: TGTGCCAGCAGCCGTGCAGACAAGCCCTACAATGAGCAGTTCTTC. This sequence encodes CASSRADKPYNEQFF. The V gene is TRBV7-3, the J gene TRBJ2-1, with D uncertain. V lost 5 bases and J lost 2, with 13 bases in between. Germline lookup yields CDR1 SGHTA and CDR2 FQGTGA. This CDR3 is built from 15 residues.

The chain carries TRBV18 and TRBJ2-1; possible D gene TRBD2, 6 bases. Trimming removed 0 bases at V and 5 bases at J, with 14 bases between. CDR3 length equals 16 residues. Germline values: CDR1 KGHSH, CDR2 LQKENI. This CDR3 is CASSPPGAGSHNEQFF. CDR3 bases: TGTGCCAGCTCACCACCGGGTGCGGGATCACACAATGAGCAGTTCTTC. Filled out from reference TRBV18 and TRBJ2-1, the complete variable domain reads NAGVMQNPRHLVRRRGQEARLRCSPMKGHSHVYWYRQLPEEGLKFMVYLQKENIIDESGMPKERFSAEFPKEGPSILRIQQVVRGDSAAYFCASSPPGAGSHNEQFFGPGTRLTVL.

The V gene is TRBV10-3, the J gene TRBJ1-4; D might be TRBD1 (6 bases). Germline CDR1 and CDR2: ENHRY and SYGVKD. V lost 3 bases, J lost 5 bases, and 16 bases lay in between. This CDR3 has 16 residues. The CDR3 loop reads CAISEGGWSPNEKLFF. The DNA of the CDR3 is TGTGCCATCAGTGAAGGGGGTTGGAGCCCCAATGAAAAACTGTTTTTT.

This clone showed up just a few times. This chain uses TRBV7-2 with TRBJ2-1; 9 nucleotides agree with TRBD2. The CDR3 spans 15 residues. V lost 5 bases to trimming and J lost 7 bases; unmatched junction nucleotides: 9. The germline gives CDR1 SGHTA, CDR2 FQGNSA. This CDR3 reads CASSLGLAWGNEQFF. The CDR3 DNA follows: TGTGCCAGCAGCCTCGGACTAGCGTGGGGGAATGAGCAGTTCTTC.

The rearrangement links TRBV29-1 to TRBJ2-6; no clear D gene. Trimming shortened V by 1 base and J by 0 bases, and 4 bases separated the two germline ends. This CDR3 contains 14 residues. Germline CDR1 is SQVTM and CDR2 is ANQGSEA. CDR3 in amino acids: CSVEVSSGANVLTF. CDR3 sequence (DNA): TGCAGCGTTGAAGTGAGCTCTGGGGCCAACGTCCTGACTTTC.

V and J are TRBV11-1 and TRBJ2-7; 11 nucleotides agree with TRBD2. The length of the CDR3 is 15 residues. The germline V gene has CDR1 SGHAT and CDR2 FQDESV (reference sequence). V dropped 5 bases and J dropped 3; count of bases not matched to a gene: 6. CDR3 bases: TGTGCCAGCAGCGGAGGGACTAGCGGCTACTACGAGCAGTACTTC. Its translation is CASSGGTSGYYEQYF.

The chain combines TRBV11-2 with TRBJ1-2, with D possibly being TRBD1 (6 bases). The germline CDR1 and CDR2 sequences are SGHAT and FQNNGV. The V end was cut by 4 bases, the J end by 3 bases, with 18 bases between. This CDR3 spans 16 amino acids. The CDR3 coding sequence is TGTGCCAGCAGCTACTTACAGGGAGTCTTGGACTATGGCTACACCTTC. Its protein is CASSYLQGVLDYGYTF. Full variable domain (outside the CDR3, taken from reference TRBV11-2 and TRBJ1-2): EAGVAQSPRYKIIEKRQSVAFWCNPISGHATLYWYQQILGQGPKLLIQFQNNGVVDDSQLPKDRFSAERLKGVDSTLKIQPAKLEDSAVYLCASSYLQGVLDYGYTFGSGTRLTVV.

The rearrangement links TRBV4-1 to TRBJ2-7; possibly TRBD2 for D (6 bases). The CDR3 runs 15 residues. Trimming cost V 2 bases and J 5 bases, with 16 bases left between them. Germline lookup yields CDR1 MGHRA and CDR2 YSYEKL. CDR3 bases: TGCGCCAGCAGCCAACCGACTAGGAGGGGCAACGAGCAGTACTTC. Its protein is CASSQPTRRGNEQYF.